This TCR beta chain was sequenced for a study of shared clonotypes between healthy human individuals. Looking at the study overall: Ranging from 18 to 49 in age, donors were two women and three men.

Several immunoSEQ plates held equal portions of the genomic DNA taken from each subset. In the original processing: Filtering differed for immunoSEQ, which gave only junction sequences without quality scores. TCRdb's copy holds only in-frame clones and misses some; the assay was immunoSEQ multiplex PCR. V, J and clone size are those of that table, while D and trimming were read from the DNA. The data contain hundreds of thousands of clones, around 92% of them singletons. Terminally differentiated effector memory CD45RA+ cells were excluded by CCR7 positive selection of CD45RO-negative cells. Germline values: CDR1 SNHLY, CDR2 FYNNEI. Trimming stripped 1 base from V and 2 bases from J, with 15 bases between. This CDR3 comprises 17 residues.

The gene calls are TRBV2 and TRBJ2-1, with D unresolved. Input material: naive CD8+ T cells sorted from blood. The receptor was derived from a man aged 30 to 39 in good health. CDR3: CASSEDYSSMTYNEQFF. Here the CDR3 DNA reads TGTGCCAGCAGTGAAGATTATAGCTCCATGACCTACAATGAGCAGTTCTTC.